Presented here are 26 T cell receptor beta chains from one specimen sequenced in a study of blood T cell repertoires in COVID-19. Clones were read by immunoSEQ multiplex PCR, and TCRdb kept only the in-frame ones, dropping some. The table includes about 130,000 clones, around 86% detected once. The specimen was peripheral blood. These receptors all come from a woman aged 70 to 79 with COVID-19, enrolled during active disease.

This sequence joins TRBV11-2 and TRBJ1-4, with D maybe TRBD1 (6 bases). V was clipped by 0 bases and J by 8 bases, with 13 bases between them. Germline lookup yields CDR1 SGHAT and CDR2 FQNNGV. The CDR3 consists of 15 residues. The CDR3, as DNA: TGTGCCAGCAGCTTAGATTCGCAGGGGTGGGAAAAACTGTTTTTT. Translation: CASSLDSQGWEKLFF.

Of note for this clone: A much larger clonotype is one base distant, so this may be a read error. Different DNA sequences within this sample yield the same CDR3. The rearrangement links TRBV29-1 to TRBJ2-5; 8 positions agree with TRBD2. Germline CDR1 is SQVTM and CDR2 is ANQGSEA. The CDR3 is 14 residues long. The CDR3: CRVGGPGGGETQYF. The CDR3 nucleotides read TGCCGCGTGGGGGGACCGGGGGGGGGCGAGACCCAGTACTTC.

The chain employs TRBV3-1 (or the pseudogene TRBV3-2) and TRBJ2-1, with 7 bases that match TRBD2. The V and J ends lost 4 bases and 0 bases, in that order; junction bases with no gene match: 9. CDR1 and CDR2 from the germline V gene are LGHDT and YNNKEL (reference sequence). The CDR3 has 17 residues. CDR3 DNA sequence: TGTGCCAGCAGCCCGAGGTTCGGGGAGGGCTCCTACAATGAGCAGTTCTTC. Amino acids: CASSPRFGEGSYNEQFF.

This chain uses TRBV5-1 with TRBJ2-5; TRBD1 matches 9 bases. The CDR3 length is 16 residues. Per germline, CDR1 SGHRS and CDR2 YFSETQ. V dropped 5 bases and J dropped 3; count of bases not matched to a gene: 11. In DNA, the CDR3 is TGCGCCAGCAGTTGGTCCGGGACAGGGACTGAAGAGACCCAGTACTTC. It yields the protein CASSWSGTGTEETQYF.

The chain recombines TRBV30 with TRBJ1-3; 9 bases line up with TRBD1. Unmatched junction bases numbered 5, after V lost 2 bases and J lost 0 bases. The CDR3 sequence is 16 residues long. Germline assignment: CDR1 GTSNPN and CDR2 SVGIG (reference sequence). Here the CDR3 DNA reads TGTGCCTGGAGTCCGGGACAGGGACCCTCTGGAAACACCATATATTTT. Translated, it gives CAWSPGQGPSGNTIYF. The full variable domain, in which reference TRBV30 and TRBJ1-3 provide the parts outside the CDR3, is SQTIHQWPATLVQPVGSPLSLECTVEGTSNPNLYWYRQAAGRGLQLLFYSVGIGQISSEVPQNLSASRPQDRQFILSSKKLLLSDSGFYLCAWSPGQGPSGNTIYFGEGSWLTVV.

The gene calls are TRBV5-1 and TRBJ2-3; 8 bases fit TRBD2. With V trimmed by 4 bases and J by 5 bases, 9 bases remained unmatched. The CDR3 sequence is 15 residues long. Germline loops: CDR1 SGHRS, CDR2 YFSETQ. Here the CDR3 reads CASSPTGGPGDTQYF. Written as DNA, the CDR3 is TGCGCCAGCAGCCCAACGGGGGGGCCTGGAGATACGCAGTATTTT.

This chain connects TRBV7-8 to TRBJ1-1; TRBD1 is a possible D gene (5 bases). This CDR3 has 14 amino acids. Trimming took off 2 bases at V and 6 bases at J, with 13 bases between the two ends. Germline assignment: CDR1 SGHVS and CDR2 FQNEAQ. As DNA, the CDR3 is TGTGCCAGCAGCTTATGGCGGGACTCGGCTGAAGCTTTCTTT. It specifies CASSLWRDSAEAFF. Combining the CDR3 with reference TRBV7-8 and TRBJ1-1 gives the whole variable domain GAGVSQSPRYKVAKRGQDVALRCDPISGHVSLFWYQQALGQGPEFLTYFQNEAQLDKSGLPSDRFFAERPEGSVSTLKIQRTQQEDSAVYLCASSLWRDSAEAFFGQGTRLTVV.

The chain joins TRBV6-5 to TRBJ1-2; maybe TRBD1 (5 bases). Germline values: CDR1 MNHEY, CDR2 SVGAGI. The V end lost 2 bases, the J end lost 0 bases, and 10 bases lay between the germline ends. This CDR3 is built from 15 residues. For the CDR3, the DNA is TGTGCCAGCAGTTACGAGGACATTCCTAACTATGGCTACACCTTC. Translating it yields CASSYEDIPNYGYTF.

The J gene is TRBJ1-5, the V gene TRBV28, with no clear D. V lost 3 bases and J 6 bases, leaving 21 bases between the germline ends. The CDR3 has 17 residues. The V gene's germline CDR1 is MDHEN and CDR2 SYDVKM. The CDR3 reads CASSFAVGQNMGQPQHF. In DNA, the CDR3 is TGTGCCAGCAGTTTCGCTGTGGGCCAGAATATGGGTCAGCCCCAGCATTTT.

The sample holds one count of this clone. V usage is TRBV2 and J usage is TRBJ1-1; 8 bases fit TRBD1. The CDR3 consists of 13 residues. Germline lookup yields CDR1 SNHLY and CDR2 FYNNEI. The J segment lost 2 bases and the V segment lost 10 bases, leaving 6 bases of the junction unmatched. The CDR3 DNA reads TGTGCCACGAAGGACAGGGTAAACACTGAAGCTTTCTTT. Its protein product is CATKDRVNTEAFF.

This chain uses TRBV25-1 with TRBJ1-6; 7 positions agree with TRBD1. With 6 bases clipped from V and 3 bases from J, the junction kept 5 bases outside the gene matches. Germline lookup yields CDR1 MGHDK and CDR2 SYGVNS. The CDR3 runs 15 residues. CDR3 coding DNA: TGTGCCAGCAGGAGTGACAGGGACTATAATTCACCCCTCCACTTT. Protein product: CASRSDRDYNSPLHF.

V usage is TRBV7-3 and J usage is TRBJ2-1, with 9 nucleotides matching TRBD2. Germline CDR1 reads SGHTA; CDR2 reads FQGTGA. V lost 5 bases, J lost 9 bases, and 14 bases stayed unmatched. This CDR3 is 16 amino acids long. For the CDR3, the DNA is TGTGCCAGCAGCCCTATGGGGACTAGCTTTTTGGGTGAGCAGTTCTTC. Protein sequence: CASSPMGTSFLGEQFF.

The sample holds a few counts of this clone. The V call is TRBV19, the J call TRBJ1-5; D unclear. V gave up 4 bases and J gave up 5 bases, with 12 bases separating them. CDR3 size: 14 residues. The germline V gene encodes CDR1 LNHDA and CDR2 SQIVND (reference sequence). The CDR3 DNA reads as TGTGCCAGTAGTAACACGTGGGGAGATCAGCCCCAGCATTTT. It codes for CASSNTWGDQPQHF.

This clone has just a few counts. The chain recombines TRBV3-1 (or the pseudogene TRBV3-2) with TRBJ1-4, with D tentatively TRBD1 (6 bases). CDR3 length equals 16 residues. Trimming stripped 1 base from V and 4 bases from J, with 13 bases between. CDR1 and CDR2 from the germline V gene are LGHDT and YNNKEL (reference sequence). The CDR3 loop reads CASSQVPGQDNEKLFF. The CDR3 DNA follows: TGTGCCAGCAGCCAAGTCCCGGGACAAGATAATGAAAAACTGTTTTTT.

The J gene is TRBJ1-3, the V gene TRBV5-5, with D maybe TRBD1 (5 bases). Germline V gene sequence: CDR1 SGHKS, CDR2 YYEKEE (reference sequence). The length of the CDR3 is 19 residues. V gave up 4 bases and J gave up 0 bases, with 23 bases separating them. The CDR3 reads CASSPGRRGIQSSGNTIYF. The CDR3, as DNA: TGTGCCAGCAGCCCAGGCCGTAGGGGTATCCAGAGCTCTGGAAACACCATATATTTT.

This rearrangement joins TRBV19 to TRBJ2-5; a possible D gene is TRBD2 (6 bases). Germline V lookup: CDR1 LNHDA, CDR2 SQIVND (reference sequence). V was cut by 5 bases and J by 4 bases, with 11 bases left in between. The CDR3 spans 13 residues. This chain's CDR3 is CASSPRLGETQYF. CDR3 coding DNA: TGTGCCAGTAGTCCGAGACTAGGAGAGACCCAGTACTTC.

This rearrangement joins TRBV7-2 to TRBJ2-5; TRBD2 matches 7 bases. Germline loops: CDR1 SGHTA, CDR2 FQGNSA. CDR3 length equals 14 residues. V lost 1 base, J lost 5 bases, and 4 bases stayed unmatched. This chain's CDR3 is CASSLVSSGETQYF. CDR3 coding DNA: TGTGCCAGCAGCTTAGTATCTAGCGGTGAGACCCAGTACTTC.

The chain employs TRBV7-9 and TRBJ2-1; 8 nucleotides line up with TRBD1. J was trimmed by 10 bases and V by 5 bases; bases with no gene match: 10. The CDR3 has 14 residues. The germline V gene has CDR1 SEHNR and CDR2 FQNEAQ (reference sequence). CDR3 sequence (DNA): TGTGCCAGCAGCCATGGACAGGGCATCAGGGAGCAGTTCTTC. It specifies CASSHGQGIREQFF.

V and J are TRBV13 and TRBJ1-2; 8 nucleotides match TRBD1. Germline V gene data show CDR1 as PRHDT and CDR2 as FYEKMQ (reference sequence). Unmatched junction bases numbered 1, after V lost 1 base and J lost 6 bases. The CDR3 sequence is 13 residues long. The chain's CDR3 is CASSLAGGHGYTF. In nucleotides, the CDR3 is TGTGCCAGCAGCTTAGCAGGGGGCCATGGCTACACCTTC.

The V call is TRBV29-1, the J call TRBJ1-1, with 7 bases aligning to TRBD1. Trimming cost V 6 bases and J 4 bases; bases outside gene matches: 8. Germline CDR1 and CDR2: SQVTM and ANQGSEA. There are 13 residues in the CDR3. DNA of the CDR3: TGCAGCGTCGCAAACAGGGGCGGCACTGAAGCTTTCTTT. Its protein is CSVANRGGTEAFF.

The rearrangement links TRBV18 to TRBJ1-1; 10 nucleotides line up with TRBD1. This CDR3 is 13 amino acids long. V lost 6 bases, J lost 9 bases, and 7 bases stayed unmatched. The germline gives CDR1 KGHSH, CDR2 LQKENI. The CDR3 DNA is TGTGCCAGCTCGTCGGGACAGGGGTCGAAAGCTTTCTTT. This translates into CASSSGQGSKAFF.

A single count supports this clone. CDR3 in amino acids: CASSLATNYGYTF. The CDR3 nucleotides read TGTGCCAGCAGTTTGGCCACCAACTATGGCTACACCTTC. The rearrangement links TRBV28 to TRBJ1-2; no clear D. The CDR3 is made up of 13 amino acids. Germline CDR1 is MDHEN and CDR2 is SYDVKM. V lost 3 bases to trimming and J lost 2 bases, with 7 bases between them.

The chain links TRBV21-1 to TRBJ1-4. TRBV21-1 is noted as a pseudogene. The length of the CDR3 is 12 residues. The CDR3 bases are TGTGCCAGACGGTCCCCCGAGGGAAAACTGTTTTTT. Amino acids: CARRSPEGKLFF.

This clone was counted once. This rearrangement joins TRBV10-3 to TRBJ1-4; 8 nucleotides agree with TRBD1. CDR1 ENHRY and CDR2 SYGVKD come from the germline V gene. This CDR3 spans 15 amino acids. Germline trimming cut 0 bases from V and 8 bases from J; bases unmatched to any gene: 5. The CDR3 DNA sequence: TGTGCCATCAGTGAGTCGACAGGGGCGTCGGAAAAACTGTTTTTT. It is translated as CAISESTGASEKLFF.

CDR3 nucleotide sequence: TGTGCCAGCAGCTTCGGACCGACAACAGGCGAGCAGTACTTC. Translation: CASSFGPTTGEQYF. The V gene is TRBV7-8, the J gene TRBJ2-7; weak D call: TRBD1 (5 bases). The CDR3 extends over 14 amino acids. CDR1 is SGHVS and CDR2 is FQNEAQ in the germline V gene. V lost 3 bases, J lost 6 bases, and 15 bases lay in between.

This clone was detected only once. CDR3 loop: CASSDSGQGGYGAEAFF. DNA for the CDR3: TGTGCCAGCAGTGACTCGGGACAGGGAGGTTATGGGGCTGAAGCTTTCTTT. The chain links TRBV6-4 to TRBJ1-1; 9 bases match TRBD1. Trimming took 0 bases from V and 6 from J; bases not matched to a gene: 11. Germline V gene data show CDR1 as MRHNA and CDR2 as SNTAGT. The CDR3 loop spans 17 amino acids.